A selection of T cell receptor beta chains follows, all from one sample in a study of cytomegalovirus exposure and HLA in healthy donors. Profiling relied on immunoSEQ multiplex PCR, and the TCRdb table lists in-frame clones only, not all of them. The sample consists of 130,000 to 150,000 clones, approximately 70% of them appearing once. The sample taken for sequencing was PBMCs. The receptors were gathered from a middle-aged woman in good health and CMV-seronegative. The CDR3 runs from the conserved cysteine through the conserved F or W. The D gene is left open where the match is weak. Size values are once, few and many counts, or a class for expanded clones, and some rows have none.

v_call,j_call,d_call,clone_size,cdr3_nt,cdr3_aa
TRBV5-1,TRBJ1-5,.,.,TGCGCCAGTAGCTTGGGAGGTAAGGATCAGCCCCAGCATTTT,CASSLGGKDQPQHF
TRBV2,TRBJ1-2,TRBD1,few,TGTGCCAGCAGTGAAGTTGGGACAGGGGGCTCTGGCTACACCTTC,CASSEVGTGGSGYTF
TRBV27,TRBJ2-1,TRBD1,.,TGTGCCAGCAGTTTCCCATCTACAAGGACAGGGGACAATGAGCAGTTCTTC,CASSFPSTRTGDNEQFF
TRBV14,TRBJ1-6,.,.,TGTGCCAGCAGCCAAGTTGTAGGGAGTTATAATTCACCCCTCCACTTT,CASSQVVGSYNSPLHF
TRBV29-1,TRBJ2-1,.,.,TGCAGCGTTGAAGATCTTTCTTCTCTGCAGGGCTCCTACAATGAGCAGTTCTTC,CSVEDLSSLQGSYNEQFF
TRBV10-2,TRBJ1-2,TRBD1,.,TGCGCCAGCAGTCCGACAGGGACTAACTATGGCTACACCTTC,CASSPTGTNYGYTF
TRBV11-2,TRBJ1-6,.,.,TGTGCCAGCAGCTTAGCAGGGTGGGATTCACCCCTCCACTTT,CASSLAGWDSPLHF
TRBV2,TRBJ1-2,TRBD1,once,TGTGCCAGCAGGCGGGACAGGGAGAATGGCTACACCTTC,CASRRDRENGYTF
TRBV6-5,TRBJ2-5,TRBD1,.,TGTGCCAGCAGTCGAGGGACAGTCTCTAGGGGGACCCAGTACTTC,CASSRGTVSRGTQYF
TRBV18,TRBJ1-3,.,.,TGTGCCAGCTCACCACGGACAGCCTCTGGAAACACCATATATTTT,CASSPRTASGNTIYF
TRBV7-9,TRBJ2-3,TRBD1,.,TGTGCCAGCAGCTCGGGACAGGGACTCACAGATACGCAGTATTTT,CASSSGQGLTDTQYF
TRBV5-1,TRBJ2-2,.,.,TGCGCCAGCAAACAGGCCTACGACACCGGGGAGCTGTTTTTT,CASKQAYDTGELFF
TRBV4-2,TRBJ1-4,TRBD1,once,TGTGCCAGCAGCCAATCCGGGACAGCAACTAATGAAAAACTGTTTTTT,CASSQSGTATNEKLFF
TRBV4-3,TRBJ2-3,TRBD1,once,TGCGCCAGCAGCCATTCAGGGGGCATCGCAGATACGCAGTATTTT,CASSHSGGIADTQYF
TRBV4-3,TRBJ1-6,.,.,TGCGCCAGCAGCCAAGGGGTAGCAGACTATAATTCACCCCTCCACTTT,CASSQGVADYNSPLHF
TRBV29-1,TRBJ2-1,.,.,TGCAGCGTTGCGGTCAATGAGCAGTTCTTC,CSVAVNEQFF
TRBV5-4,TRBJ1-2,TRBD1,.,TGTGCCAGCAGCCCCGACAGGGGGTATGGCTACACCTTC,CASSPDRGYGYTF
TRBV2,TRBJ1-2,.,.,TGTGCCAGCAGTGAACAGCTGCCAGGGTGGGAAGGCTACACCTTC,CASSEQLPGWEGYTF
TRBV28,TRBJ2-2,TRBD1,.,TGTGCCAGCAGTTTATTCGTGGATTGGTCCCGGACAGGGTGGTCCGGGGAGCTGTTTTTT,CASSLFVDWSRTGWSGELFF
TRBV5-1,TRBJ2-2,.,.,TGCGCCAGCAGCGCTTCACAGACCGGGGAGCTGTTTTTT,CASSASQTGELFF
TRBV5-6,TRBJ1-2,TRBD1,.,TGTGCCAGCAGCTTTCGACAGGGGGATGGCTACACCTTC,CASSFRQGDGYTF
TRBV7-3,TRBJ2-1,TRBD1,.,TGTGCCAGCAGCGCAACACAGGGGGCGGGAGAGCAGTTCTTC,CASSATQGAGEQFF
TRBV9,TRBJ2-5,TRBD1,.,TGTGCCAGCAGCGTGAACGTAGGACAGGGCGGTAAAGAGACCCAGTACTTC,CASSVNVGQGGKETQYF
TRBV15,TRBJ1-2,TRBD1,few,TGTGCCACCAGCGTCCGGACAGGGAGTGGCTACACCTTC,CATSVRTGSGYTF
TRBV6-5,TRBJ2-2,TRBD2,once,TGTGCCAGCAGTTTGGCTAGCGGGGGAGCCAACGGGGAGCTGTTTTTT,CASSLASGGANGELFF
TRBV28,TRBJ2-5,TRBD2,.,TGTGCCAGCAGTTGCCGTACTAGCGGGGGGAGGGAGACCCAGTACTTC,CASSCRTSGGRETQYF
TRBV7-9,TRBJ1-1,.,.,TGTGCCAGCAGCTTGCAGAAGAACACTGAAGCTTTCTTT,CASSLQKNTEAFF
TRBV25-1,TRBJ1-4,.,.,TGTGCCAGCAGTGCTTTGACAGACCCAACTAATGAAAAACTGTTTTTT,CASSALTDPTNEKLFF
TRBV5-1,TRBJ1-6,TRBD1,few,TGCGCCAGCAGCGACGGGACAGGCCGGAATGGTGCACCCCTCCACTTT,CASSDGTGRNGAPLHF
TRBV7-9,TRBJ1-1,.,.,TGTGCCAGCAGCCCGACAGATGTCACTGAAGCTTTCTTT,CASSPTDVTEAFF
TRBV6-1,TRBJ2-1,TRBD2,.,TGTGCCAGCAGTGAAGTAGTGGGAGCGGGGGGGTACAATGAGCAGTTCTTC,CASSEVVGAGGYNEQFF
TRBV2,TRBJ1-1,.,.,TGTGCCAGCGCAATCCGGGTAAACACTGAAGCTTTCTTT,CASAIRVNTEAFF
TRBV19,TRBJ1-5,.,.,TGTGCCAGTATGACCGGGGGGGCAAACGGCAATCAGCCCCAGCATTTT,CASMTGGANGNQPQHF
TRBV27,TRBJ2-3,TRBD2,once,TGTGCCAGCAGTTCCCTGGGACTAGCGGGGGCACACTCAAGCACAGATACGCAGTATTTT,CASSSLGLAGAHSSTDTQYF
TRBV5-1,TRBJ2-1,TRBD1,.,TGCGCCAGCAGCTTACGTACCACAGGGGGCTACAATGAGCAGTTCTTC,CASSLRTTGGYNEQFF
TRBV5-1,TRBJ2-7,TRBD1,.,TGCGCCAGCAGCTTGAGGGACAGGGTGTCCTACGAGCAGTACTTC,CASSLRDRVSYEQYF
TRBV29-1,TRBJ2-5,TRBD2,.,TGCAGCGTTGTAGGCCTACTAGCGGGGGCAAACCAAGAGACCCAGTACTTC,CSVVGLLAGANQETQYF
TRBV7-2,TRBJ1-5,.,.,TGTGCCAGCAGCTCCTATAATCAGCCCCAGCATTTT,CASSSYNQPQHF
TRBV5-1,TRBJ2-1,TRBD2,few,TGCGCCAGCAGCCCTGGACTAGCGGGGGGCCTAGACAATGAGCAGTTCTTC,CASSPGLAGGLDNEQFF
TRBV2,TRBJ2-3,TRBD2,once,TGTGCCAGCGAGCGGGGGACCGGGGCAGATACGCAGTATTTT,CASERGTGADTQYF
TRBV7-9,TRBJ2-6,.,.,TGTGCCAGCAGCTTAAATCCGGGTCCTGGGGCCAACGTCCTGACTTTC,CASSLNPGPGANVLTF
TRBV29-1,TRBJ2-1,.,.,TGCAGCGTTGGGGAGGGGGGGTTTGATGAGCAGTTCTTC,CSVGEGGFDEQFF
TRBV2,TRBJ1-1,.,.,TGTGCCAGCATGATGTCGGGGGTGGTCACTGAAGCTTTCTTT,CASMMSGVVTEAFF
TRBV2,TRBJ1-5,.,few,TGTGCCAGCGGTAAGAACACCGGGACAAGCAATCAGCCCCAGCATTTT,CASGKNTGTSNQPQHF
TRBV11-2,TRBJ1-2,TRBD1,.,TGTGCCAGCAGCTCCCGGGACAGGGTCACGGTCTATGGCTACACCTTC,CASSSRDRVTVYGYTF
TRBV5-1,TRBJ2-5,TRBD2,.,TGCGCCAGCAGCCCACGACTAGCGGGGGGCTGGATCCAAGAGACCCAGTACTTC,CASSPRLAGGWIQETQYF
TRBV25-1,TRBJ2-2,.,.,TGTGCCAGCAGTGCTTTCGGCGGCGGGGAGCTGTTTTTT,CASSAFGGGELFF
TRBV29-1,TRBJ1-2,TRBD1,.,TGCAGCGCCTACCGACAGGGCCTCTACACCTTC,CSAYRQGLYTF
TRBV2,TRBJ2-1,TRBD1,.,TGTGCCACCCCGGGACCGGGACAGGGGTTGAGCAATGAGCAGTTCTTC,CATPGPGQGLSNEQFF
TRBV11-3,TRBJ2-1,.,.,TGTGCCAGCAGCTTATTTGGGGGGGCGGCCTATGAGCAGTTCTTC,CASSLFGGAAYEQFF
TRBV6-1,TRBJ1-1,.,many,TGTGCCAGCAGTGAGGTCCCAGTGAACACTGAAGCTTTCTTT,CASSEVPVNTEAFF
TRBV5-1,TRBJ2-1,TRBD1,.,TGCGCCAGCAGCTTACCTCAGAATCCGGGACAGGGGAGCTACAATGAGCAGTTCTTC,CASSLPQNPGQGSYNEQFF
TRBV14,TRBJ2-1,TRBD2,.,TGTGCCAGCAGGCAGACCGGGACTAGACGTGAGCAGTTCTTC,CASRQTGTRREQFF
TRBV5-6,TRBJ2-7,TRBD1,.,TGTGCCAGCAGCCAGACAGGGATCGGGCCGATCGAGCAGTACTTC,CASSQTGIGPIEQYF
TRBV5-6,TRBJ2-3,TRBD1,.,TGTGCCAGCAGCGTGGACAGGGGGCTGCGGACAGATACGCAGTATTTT,CASSVDRGLRTDTQYF
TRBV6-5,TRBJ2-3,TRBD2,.,TGTGCCAGCAGTCTGAGCGGGGGGCTCACAGATACGCAGTATTTT,CASSLSGGLTDTQYF
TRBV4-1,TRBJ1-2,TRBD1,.,TGCGCCAGCAGCCACCCGGGACAGGGGGCTAACTATGGCTACACCTTC,CASSHPGQGANYGYTF
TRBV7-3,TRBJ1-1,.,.,TGTGCCAGCAGCTTTTTACAAGGGGACACTGAAGCTTTCTTT,CASSFLQGDTEAFF
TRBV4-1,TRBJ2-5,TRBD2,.,TGCGCCAGCAGCCCGCAGCGCCGGACTAGCGGGCAAGAGACCCAGTACTTC,CASSPQRRTSGQETQYF